A single T cell receptor beta chain is shown here with its context. Sequencing used immunoSEQ multiplex PCR; TCRdb keeps in-frame clones, though not all of them. This table holds tens of thousands of clones, just over 90% found once. These data belong to a study of stem cell transplantation in POMP-related autoinflammatory disease. Study-level information: Neutrophil and platelet engraftment from the graft donor was 100% through one year after transplant.

Germline loops: CDR1 SGHDT, CDR2 YYEEEE. This CDR3 comprises 13 residues. V was clipped by 4 bases and J by 7 bases; unmatched bases: 6. This specimen consisted of CD4+ T cells from PBMCs, obtained after stem cell transplantation. This rearrangement joins TRBV5-6 to TRBJ2-7; 9 nucleotides agree with TRBD2. The TCR sequence derives from a human patient with POMP-related autoinflammation and immune dysregulation (PRAID). Among the T cells, some may be from the graft donor. Here the CDR3 DNA reads TGTGCCAGCAGCCTAGCGGGATTGGGGGAGCAGTACTTC. Its protein product is CASSLAGLGEQYF.